Presented here are 4 T cell receptor beta chains from one specimen sequenced in a study of cytomegalovirus exposure and HLA in healthy donors. Primers: 60 Vbeta forward and 13 Jbeta reverse. Here immunoSEQ multiplex PCR was the method, and the copy in TCRdb shows in-frame clones only, minus some. This sample contains around 34,000 clones. The specimen was PBMCs. Source of these receptors: a middle-aged woman in good health and CMV-seropositive.

The chain carries TRBV7-2 and TRBJ2-6; possibly TRBD2 for D (5 bases). CDR1 is SGHTA and CDR2 is FQGNSA in the germline V gene. The CDR3 loop spans 18 amino acids. V lost 3 bases and J 3 bases, leaving 18 bases between the germline ends. The DNA of the CDR3 is TGTGCCAGCAGCTTTCGGACGGGATTAGGTGGTGGGGCCAACGTCCTGACTTTC. This codes for CASSFRTGLGGGANVLTF.

The genes are TRBV29-1 and TRBJ1-2; 11 bases agree with TRBD1. J was trimmed by 0 bases and V by 4 bases; bases with no gene match: 13. The germline V gene encodes CDR1 SQVTM and CDR2 ANQGSEA. This CDR3 is built from 18 residues. The CDR3 region has the DNA TGCAGCGTTGGAGAGCAAGGACAGGGGGCCCTCTCTAACTATGGCTACACCTTC. Translated: CSVGEQGQGALSNYGYTF. The full variable domain, rest sourced from reference TRBV29-1 and TRBJ1-2, is SAVISQKPSRDICQRGTSLTIQCQVDSQVTMMFWYRQQPGQSLTLIATANQGSEATYESGFVIDKFPISRPNLTFSTLTVSNMSPEDSSIYLCSVGEQGQGALSNYGYTFGSGTRLTVV.

The chain joins TRBV7-9 to TRBJ2-3, with D possibly being TRBD2 (7 bases). This CDR3 spans 14 amino acids. Per the germline V gene, CDR1 is SEHNR and CDR2 is FQNEAQ (reference sequence). V lost 0 bases and J 6 bases, leaving 10 bases between the germline ends. The CDR3 spells CASSLAGGRDTQYF. The CDR3 DNA is TGTGCCAGCAGCTTAGCGGGGGGGCGTGATACGCAGTATTTT.

The chain is built from TRBV6-1 and TRBJ2-7, with 10 bases aligning to TRBD2. Germline lookup yields CDR1 MNHNS and CDR2 SASEGT. The length of the CDR3 is 15 residues. V was clipped by 7 bases and J by 4 bases; unmatched bases: 10. Here the CDR3 reads CASTLLAGRAYEQYF. CDR3 bases: TGTGCCAGCACCCTACTAGCGGGGCGCGCGTACGAGCAGTACTTC.